This T cell receptor (beta chain) was documented in a study of CD8+CD57+ T cells in acquired aplastic anemia. On the study more broadly: On average, sorted CD4+ and CD8+ cells gave around 3.3 ug of DNA. Study findings and constraints: No significant patient-versus-control difference appeared in CD8+ Simpson's diversity.

On this clonotype itself: Its target is unknown.

Investigators profiled TCR beta VDJ and CDR3 from genomic DNA template. MiXCR, run by TCRdb on the reads, gives a single entry per CDR3 protein. The sample holds about 120,000 distinct CDR3 sequences, 50% to 70% seen once. The V gene lost 3 bases and the J gene lost 0 bases, with 11 bases spanning the gap. CDR3 size: 15 residues. CDR1 and CDR2 from the germline V gene are KGHDR and SFDVKD. Patients who underwent sequencing had shown CD8+CD57+ cell expansion by flow cytometry. The source of this sequence is a human donor with aplastic anemia. The gene calls are TRBV24-1 and TRBJ2-7; D unresolved. Sequencing input: sorted CD4+, CD8+, or CD8+CD57+ T cells (not recorded which) from PBMCs. The CDR3 loop is CATSDRQDLSYEQYF. CDR3 bases: TGTGCCACCAGTGATAGGCAGGATCTCTCCTACGAGCAGTACTTC.